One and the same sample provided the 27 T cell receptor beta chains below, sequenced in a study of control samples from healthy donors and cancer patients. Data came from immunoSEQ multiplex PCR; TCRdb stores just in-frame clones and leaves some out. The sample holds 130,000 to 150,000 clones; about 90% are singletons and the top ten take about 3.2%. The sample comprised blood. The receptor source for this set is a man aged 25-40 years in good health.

CDR3 sequence: CASSLGALATNEKLFF. Here the CDR3 DNA reads TGTGCCAGCAGTTTAGGGGCCCTTGCGACTAATGAAAAACTGTTTTTT. The chain links TRBV28 to TRBJ1-4; the D gene is possibly TRBD1 (5 bases). V dropped 2 bases and J dropped 2 bases, with 12 bases sitting between them. Germline CDR1 is MDHEN and CDR2 is SYDVKM. This CDR3 spans 16 amino acids. The full variable domain, rest sourced from reference TRBV28 and TRBJ1-4, is DVKVTQSSRYLVKRTGEKVFLECVQDMDHENMFWYRQDPGLGLRLIYFSYDVKMKEKGDIPEGYSVSREKKERFSLILESASTNQTSMYLCASSLGALATNEKLFFGSGTQLSVL.

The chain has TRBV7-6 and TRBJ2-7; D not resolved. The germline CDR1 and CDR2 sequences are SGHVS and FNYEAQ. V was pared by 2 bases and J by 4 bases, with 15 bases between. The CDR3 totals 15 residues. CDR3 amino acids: CASSLTDETWYEQYF. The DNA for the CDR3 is TGTGCCAGCAGCTTAACGGATGAGACTTGGTACGAGCAGTACTTC. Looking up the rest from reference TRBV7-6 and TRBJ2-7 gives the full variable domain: GAGVSQSPRYKVTKRGQDVALRCDPISGHVSLYWYRQALGQGPEFLTYFNYEAQQDKSGLPNDRFSAERPEGSISTLTIQRTEQRDSAMYRCASSLTDETWYEQYFGPGTRLTVT.

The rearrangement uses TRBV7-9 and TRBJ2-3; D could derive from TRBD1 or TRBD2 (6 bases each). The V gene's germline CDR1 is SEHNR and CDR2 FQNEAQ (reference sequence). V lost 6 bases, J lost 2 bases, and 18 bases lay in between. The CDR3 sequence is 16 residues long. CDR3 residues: CASSPTQGTSTDTQYF. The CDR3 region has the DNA TGTGCCAGCAGTCCTACCCAGGGGACTTCCACAGATACGCAGTATTTT.

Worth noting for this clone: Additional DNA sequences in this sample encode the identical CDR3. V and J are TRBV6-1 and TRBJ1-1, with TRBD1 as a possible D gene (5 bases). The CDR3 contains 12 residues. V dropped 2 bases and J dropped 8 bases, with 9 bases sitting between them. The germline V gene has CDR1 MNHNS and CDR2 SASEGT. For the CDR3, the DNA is TGTGCCAGCAGTGAACGAAGGACAGAAGCTTTCTTT. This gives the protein CASSERRTEAFF.

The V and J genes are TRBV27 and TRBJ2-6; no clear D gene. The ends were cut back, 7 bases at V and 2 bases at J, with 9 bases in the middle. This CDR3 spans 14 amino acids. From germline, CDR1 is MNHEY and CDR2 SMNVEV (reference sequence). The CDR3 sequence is CASMSAAGANVLTF. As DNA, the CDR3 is TGTGCCAGCATGTCGGCAGCTGGGGCCAACGTCCTGACTTTC.

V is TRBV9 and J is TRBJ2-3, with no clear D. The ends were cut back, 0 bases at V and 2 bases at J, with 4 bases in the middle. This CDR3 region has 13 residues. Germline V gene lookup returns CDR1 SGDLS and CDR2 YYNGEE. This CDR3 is CASSVAPTDTQYF. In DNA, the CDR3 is TGTGCCAGCAGCGTAGCCCCCACAGATACGCAGTATTTT. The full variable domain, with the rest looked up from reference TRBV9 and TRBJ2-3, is DSGVTQTPKHLITATGQRVTLRCSPRSGDLSVYWYQQSLDQGLQFLIQYYNGEERAKGNILERFSAQQFPDLHSELNLSSLELGDSALYFCASSVAPTDTQYFGPGTRLTVL.

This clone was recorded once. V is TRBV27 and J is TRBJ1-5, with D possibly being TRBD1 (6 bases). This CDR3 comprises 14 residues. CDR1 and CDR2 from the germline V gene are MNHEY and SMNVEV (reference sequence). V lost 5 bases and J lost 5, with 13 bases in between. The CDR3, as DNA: TGTGCCAGCAGTGCATACTCAGGGGATCAGCCCCAGCATTTT. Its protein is CASSAYSGDQPQHF.

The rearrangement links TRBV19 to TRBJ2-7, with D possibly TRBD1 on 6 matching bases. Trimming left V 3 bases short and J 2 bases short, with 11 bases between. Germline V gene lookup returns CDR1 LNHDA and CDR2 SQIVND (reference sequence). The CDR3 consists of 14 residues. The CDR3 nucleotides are TGTGCCAGTAGTATCACAGGGTTGACCTACGAGCAGTACTTC. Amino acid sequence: CASSITGLTYEQYF.

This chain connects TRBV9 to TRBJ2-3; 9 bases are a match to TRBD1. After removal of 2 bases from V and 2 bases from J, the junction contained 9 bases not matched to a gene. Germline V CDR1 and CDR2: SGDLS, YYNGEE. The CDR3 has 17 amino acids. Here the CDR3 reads CASSVPLGQGDTDTQYF. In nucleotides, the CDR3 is TGTGCCAGCAGCGTTCCTTTGGGACAGGGAGACACAGATACGCAGTATTTT.

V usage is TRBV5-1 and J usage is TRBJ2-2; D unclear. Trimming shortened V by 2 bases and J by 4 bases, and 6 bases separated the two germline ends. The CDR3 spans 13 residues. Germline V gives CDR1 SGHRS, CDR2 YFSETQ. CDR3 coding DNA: TGCGCCAGCAGCTTCGTGGTCACCGGGGAGCTGTTTTTT. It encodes CASSFVVTGELFF.

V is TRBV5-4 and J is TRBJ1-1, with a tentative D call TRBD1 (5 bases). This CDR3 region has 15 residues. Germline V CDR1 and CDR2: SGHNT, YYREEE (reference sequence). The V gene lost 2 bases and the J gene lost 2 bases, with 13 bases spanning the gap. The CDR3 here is CASSFSLGGNTEAFF. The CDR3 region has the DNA TGTGCCAGCAGCTTCAGCCTCGGGGGTAACACTGAAGCTTTCTTT. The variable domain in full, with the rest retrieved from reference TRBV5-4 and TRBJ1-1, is ETGVTQSPTHLIKTRGQQVTLRCSSQSGHNTVSWYQQALGQGPQFIFQYYREEENGRGNFPPRFSGLQFPNYSSELNVNALELDDSALYLCASSFSLGGNTEAFFGQGTRLTVV.

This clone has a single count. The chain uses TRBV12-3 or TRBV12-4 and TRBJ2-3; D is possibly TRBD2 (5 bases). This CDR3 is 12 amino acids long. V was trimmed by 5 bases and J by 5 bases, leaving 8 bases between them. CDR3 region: CASSAGLDTQYF. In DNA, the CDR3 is TGTGCCAGCAGTGCCGGACTAGATACGCAGTATTTT.

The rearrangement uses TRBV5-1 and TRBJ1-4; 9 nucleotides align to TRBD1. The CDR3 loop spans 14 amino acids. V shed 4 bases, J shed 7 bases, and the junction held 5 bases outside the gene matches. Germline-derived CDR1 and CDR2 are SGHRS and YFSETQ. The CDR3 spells CASSPQGAGEKLFF. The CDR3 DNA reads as TGCGCCAGCAGCCCACAGGGGGCCGGTGAAAAACTGTTTTTT.

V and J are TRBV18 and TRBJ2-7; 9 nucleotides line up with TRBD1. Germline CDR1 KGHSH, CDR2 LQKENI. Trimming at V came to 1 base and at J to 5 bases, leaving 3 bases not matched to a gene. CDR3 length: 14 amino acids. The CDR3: CASSPRDRVDEQYF. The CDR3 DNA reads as TGTGCCAGCTCACCACGGGACAGGGTCGACGAGCAGTACTTC.

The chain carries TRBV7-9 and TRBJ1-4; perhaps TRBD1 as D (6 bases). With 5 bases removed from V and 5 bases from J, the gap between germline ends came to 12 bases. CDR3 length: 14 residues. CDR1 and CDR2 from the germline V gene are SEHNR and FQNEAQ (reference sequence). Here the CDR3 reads CASSQQGLNEKLFF. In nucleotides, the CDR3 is TGTGCCAGCAGCCAACAGGGATTAAATGAAAAACTGTTTTTT.

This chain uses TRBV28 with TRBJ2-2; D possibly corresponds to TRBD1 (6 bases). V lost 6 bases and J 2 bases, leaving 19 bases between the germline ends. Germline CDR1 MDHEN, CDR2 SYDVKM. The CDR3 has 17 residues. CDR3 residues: CASSEGAGALNTGELFF. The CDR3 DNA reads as TGTGCCAGCAGCGAAGGCGCAGGGGCTCTAAACACCGGGGAGCTGTTTTTT.

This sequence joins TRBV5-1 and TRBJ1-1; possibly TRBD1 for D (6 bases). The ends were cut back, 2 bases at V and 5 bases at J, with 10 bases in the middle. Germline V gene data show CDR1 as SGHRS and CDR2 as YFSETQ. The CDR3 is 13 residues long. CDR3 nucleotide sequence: TGCGCCAGCAGCTTCGGTGGACAGACTGAAGCTTTCTTT. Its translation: CASSFGGQTEAFF.

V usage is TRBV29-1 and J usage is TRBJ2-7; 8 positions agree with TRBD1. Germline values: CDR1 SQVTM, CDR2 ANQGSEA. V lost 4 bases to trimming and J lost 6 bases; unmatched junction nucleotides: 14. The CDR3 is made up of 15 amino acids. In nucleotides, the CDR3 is TGCAGCGTTGGAAGAGGGGGGACAGGAGATCCCGAGCAGTACTTC. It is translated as CSVGRGGTGDPEQYF.

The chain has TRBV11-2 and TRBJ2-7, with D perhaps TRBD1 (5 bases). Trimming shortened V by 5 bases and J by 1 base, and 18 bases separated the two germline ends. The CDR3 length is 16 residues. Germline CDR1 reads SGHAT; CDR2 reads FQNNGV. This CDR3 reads CASSNPQGKLSYEQYF. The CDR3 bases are TGTGCCAGCAGCAACCCTCAGGGCAAGCTTTCCTACGAGCAGTACTTC.

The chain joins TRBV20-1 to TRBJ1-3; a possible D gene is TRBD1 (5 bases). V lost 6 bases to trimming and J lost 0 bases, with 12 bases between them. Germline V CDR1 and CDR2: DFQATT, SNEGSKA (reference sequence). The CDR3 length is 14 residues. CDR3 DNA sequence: TGCAGTGCAAGTATGACAGTCTCTGGAAACACCATATATTTT. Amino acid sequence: CSASMTVSGNTIYF.

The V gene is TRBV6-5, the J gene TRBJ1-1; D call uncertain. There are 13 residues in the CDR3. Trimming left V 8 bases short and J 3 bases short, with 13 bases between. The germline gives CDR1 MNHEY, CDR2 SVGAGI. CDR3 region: CASGPVRDTEAFF. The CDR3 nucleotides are TGTGCCAGCGGTCCAGTACGAGACACTGAAGCTTTCTTT.

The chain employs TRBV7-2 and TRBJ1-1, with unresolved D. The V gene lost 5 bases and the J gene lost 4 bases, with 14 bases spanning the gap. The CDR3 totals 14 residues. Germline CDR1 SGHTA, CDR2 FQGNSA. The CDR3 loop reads CASSLKSGTTEAFF. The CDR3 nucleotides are TGTGCCAGCAGCCTCAAATCGGGCACCACTGAAGCTTTCTTT.

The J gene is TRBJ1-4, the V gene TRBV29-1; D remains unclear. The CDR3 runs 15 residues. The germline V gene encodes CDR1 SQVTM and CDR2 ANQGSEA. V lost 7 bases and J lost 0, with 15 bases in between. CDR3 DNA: TGCAGCGATGGGGAAGGCCCTGCAACTAATGAAAAACTGTTTTTT. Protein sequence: CSDGEGPATNEKLFF.

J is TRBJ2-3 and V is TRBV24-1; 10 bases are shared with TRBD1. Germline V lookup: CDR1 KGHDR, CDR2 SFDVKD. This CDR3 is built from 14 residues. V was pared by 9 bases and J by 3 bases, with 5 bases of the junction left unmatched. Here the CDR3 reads CATQGQGWTDTQYF. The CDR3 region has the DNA TGTGCCACCCAGGGACAGGGGTGGACAGATACGCAGTATTTT.

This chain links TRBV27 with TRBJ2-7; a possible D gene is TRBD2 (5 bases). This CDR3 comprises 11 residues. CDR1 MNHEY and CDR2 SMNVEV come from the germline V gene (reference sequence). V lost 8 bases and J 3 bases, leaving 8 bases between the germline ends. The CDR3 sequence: CASWAGYEQYF. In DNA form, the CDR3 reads TGTGCCAGCTGGGCGGGCTACGAGCAGTACTTC.

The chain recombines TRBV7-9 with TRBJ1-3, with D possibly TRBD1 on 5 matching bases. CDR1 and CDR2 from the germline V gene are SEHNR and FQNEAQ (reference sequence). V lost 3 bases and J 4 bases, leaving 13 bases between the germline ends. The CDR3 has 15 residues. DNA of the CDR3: TGTGCCAGCAGCTTGCCAGAGGGACCGGGAAACACCATATATTTT. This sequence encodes CASSLPEGPGNTIYF.

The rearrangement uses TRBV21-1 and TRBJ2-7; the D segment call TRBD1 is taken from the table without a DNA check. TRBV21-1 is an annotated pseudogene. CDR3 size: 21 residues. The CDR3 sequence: CASSKKEGRGDRQGTVYEQYF. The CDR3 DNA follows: TGTGCCAGCAGCAAAAAAGAGGGGCGAGGAGACCGACAGGGCACGGTATACGAGCAGTACTTC.